One sample yielded the 12 T cell receptor beta chains listed below, sequenced in a study of early T cells in non-severe SARS-CoV-2 infection. TCRdb reprocessed the 5' RACE reads with MiXCR, giving one entry per CDR3 protein. The repertoire holds 65,000 to 75,000 distinct CDR3 sequences, with roughly 10% as singletons. The sequencing input was whole blood. These receptor sequences come from an adult who was a healthcare worker with PCR-confirmed SARS-CoV-2 infection or an uninfected control (not recorded which).

This clonotype was seen ten or more times. The J gene is TRBJ2-2, the V gene TRBV9; D uncertain. The CDR3 contains 15 residues. V lost 4 bases and J lost 1, with 11 bases in between. CDR1 and CDR2 (germline): SGDLS, YYNGEE. The CDR3 region is CASSPNFGNTGELFF. The CDR3 DNA sequence: TGTGCCAGCAGCCCGAACTTCGGGAACACCGGGGAGCTGTTTTTT. The complete variable domain, with remaining parts taken from reference TRBV9 and TRBJ2-2, reads DSGVTQTPKHLITATGQRVTLRCSPRSGDLSVYWYQQSLDQGLQFLIQYYNGEERAKGNILERFSAQQFPDLHSELNLSSLELGDSALYFCASSPNFGNTGELFFGEGSRLTVL.

This clonotype has a single count. The CDR3 DNA follows: TGTGCCAGCAGCTTGGAGGCTAAGGGGACCCAGTACTTC. Encoded protein: CASSLEAKGTQYF. The chain recombines TRBV11-1 with TRBJ2-5; D may be TRBD2 (5 bases). This CDR3 is 13 amino acids long. V was shortened by 3 bases and J by 7 bases, with 12 bases between the two germline ends. CDR1 and CDR2 (germline): SGHAT, FQDESV (reference sequence). Full variable domain (missing parts from reference TRBV11-1 and TRBJ2-5): EAEVAQSPRYKITEKSQAVAFWCDPISGHATLYWYRQILGQGPELLVQFQDESVVDDSQLPKDRFSAERLKGVDSTLKIQPAELGDSAMYLCASSLEAKGTQYFGPGTRLLVL.

This clonotype was seen ten or more times. This chain connects TRBV20-1 to TRBJ2-1; D ambiguous. This CDR3 comprises 15 residues. Germline CDR1 reads DFQATT; CDR2 reads SNEGSKA (reference sequence). Trimming took 3 bases from V and 4 from J, leaving 16 bases between them. CDR3 DNA: TGCAGTGCTAGCGTTACCGACTGGGCTTACAATGAGCAGTTCTTC. Translating gives CSASVTDWAYNEQFF.

The CDR3 protein is CASSEAGDLRWVQYF. In DNA, the CDR3 is TGTGCCAGCAGTGAAGCGGGTGACTTGCGGTGGGTGCAGTACTTC. The rearrangement joins TRBV2 to TRBJ2-7; D uncertain. V was clipped by 0 bases and J by 9 bases, with 18 bases between them. The CDR3 is made up of 15 amino acids. Germline CDR1 is SNHLY and CDR2 is FYNNEI.

V gene TRBV11-1 combines with J gene TRBJ1-5, with a possible D match to TRBD1 (5 bases). Trimming took 0 bases from V and 7 from J, leaving 7 bases between them. CDR3 size: 13 residues. Germline V gene data show CDR1 as SGHAT and CDR2 as FQDESV (reference sequence). CDR3 DNA sequence: TGTGCCAGCAGCTTAGCCGAGGGGCAGCCCCAGCATTTT. Translation: CASSLAEGQPQHF.

The genes are TRBV20-1 and TRBJ2-3; no definite D call. Germline lookup yields CDR1 DFQATT and CDR2 SNEGSKA (reference sequence). CDR3 size: 15 residues. V dropped 0 bases and J dropped 4 bases, with 14 bases sitting between them. DNA for the CDR3: TGCAGTGCTAGAGATATCCAGTCTGTTCCAGATACGCAGTATTTT. Its protein product is CSARDIQSVPDTQYF.

This clonotype was found a few times. This rearrangement joins TRBV6-5 to TRBJ2-3; TRBD2 aligns across 7 bases. V shed 5 bases and J 7 bases; nucleotides not matched to a gene: 15. Germline V CDR1 and CDR2: MNHEY, SVGAGI. This CDR3 region has 16 residues. For the CDR3, the DNA is TGTGCCAGCAGTCCCCCTCGGGCGGGAGTTGGAAATACGCAGTATTTT. It is translated as CASSPPRAGVGNTQYF.

With regard to this clonotype: A read error may explain this, as a much larger clone is one base away. This chain links TRBV9 with TRBJ2-2; D is uncertain. The CDR3 is made up of 13 amino acids. Germline-derived CDR1 and CDR2 are SGDLS and YYNGEE. The CDR3 region is CTSSVARTGELFF. The CDR3 coding sequence is TGTACCAGCAGCGTAGCTCGAACCGGGGAGCTGTTTTTT.

This clonotype occurred many times. J is TRBJ2-7 and V is TRBV10-2, with D possibly matching TRBD2 (5 bases). The CDR3 has 13 amino acids. Trimming cost V 6 bases and J 2 bases, with 11 bases left between them. CDR1 is WSHSY, CDR2 SAAADI, per germline. Written as DNA, the CDR3 is TGCGCCAGCAGCGAGGGAAGTACCTACGAGCAGTACTTC. Translated: CASSEGSTYEQYF.

With regard to this clonotype: This clone may be a read error of a much larger clone one base away. The chain combines TRBV30 with TRBJ2-3; 8 bases are a match to TRBD1. CDR1 is GTSNPN, CDR2 SVGIG, per germline (reference sequence). Trimming cost V 3 bases and J 0 bases; bases outside gene matches: 14. The CDR3 runs to 18 residues. CDR3 region: CAWSIRGTGVTSTDTQYF. CDR3 coding DNA: TGTGCCTGGAGCATTCGGGGGACAGGTGTCACTAGCACAGATACGCAGTATTTT.

This clonotype has a count of ten or more. V gene TRBV27 combines with J gene TRBJ2-7, with D possibly matching TRBD1 (6 bases). Germline V CDR1 and CDR2: MNHEY, SMNVEV (reference sequence). There are 13 residues in the CDR3. The ends were cut back, 3 bases at V and 4 bases at J, with 10 bases in the middle. The CDR3 region has the DNA TGTGCCAGCAGTTTCGGGACACGATACGAGCAGTACTTC. Translating gives CASSFGTRYEQYF.

V usage is TRBV13 and J usage is TRBJ2-3; perhaps TRBD2 as D (5 bases). The V gene lost 4 bases and the J gene lost 2 bases, with 10 bases spanning the gap. Germline CDR1 reads PRHDT; CDR2 reads FYEKMQ (reference sequence). This CDR3 has 14 residues. CDR3 sequence reads: CASSYRGYTDTQYF. CDR3 DNA: TGTGCCAGCAGCTACCGGGGTTACACAGATACGCAGTATTTT. The variable domain in full, with the rest retrieved from reference TRBV13 and TRBJ2-3, is AAGVIQSPRHLIKEKRETATLKCYPIPRHDTVYWYQQGPGQDPQFLISFYEKMQSDKGSIPDRFSAQQFSDYHSELNMSSLELGDSALYFCASSYRGYTDTQYFGPGTRLTVL.